The clone carrying this TCR beta chain was found many times. Its target is unknown. V was pared by 6 bases and J by 3 bases, with 9 bases between. This CDR3 comprises 13 residues. The germline gives CDR1 DFQATT, CDR2 SNEGSKA (reference sequence). The data are from a study of prognosis after radiotherapy for stage I lung cancer. The study, taken as a whole, reports: After stereotactic body radiation therapy, patients with later distant metastases showed lower Shannon entropy. There was a fall in unique TCR clone counts after stereotactic body radiation therapy, median around 9,500 versus 6,500.

Multiplex PCR in two rounds served to amplify TCR beta CDR3 from genomic DNA. First-round PCR employed TRBV- and TRBJ-specific primers for each gene. A single record per CDR3 protein comes from TCRdb applying MiXCR to the multiplex PCR reads. The profile shows approximately 28,000 distinct CDR3 sequences, about 30% of them singletons. Patients were uniformly node-negative by CT and PET/CT and had received no prior chemotherapy or radiotherapy, with no other malignancies. The material was PBMCs, obtained before or after stereotactic body radiation therapy (not recorded which). The gene calls are TRBV20-1 and TRBJ2-6; D gene unclear. The TCR comes from a donor of 50 years or more with non-small cell lung cancer. The DNA of the CDR3 is TGCAGTGCCCCCTTGGGTGGGGCCAACGTCCTGACTTTC. It specifies CSAPLGGANVLTF.